This TCR beta chain was identified in a study of OX40 agonist ivuxolimab in advanced cancers. Across the whole study: An agonistic anti-OX40 (CD134) antibody, ivuxolimab, was used to treat the patients. Patients were around 83% male with ages roughly 23 to 85, mean roughly 55. Partial responses were achieved by three patients, of whom one had hepatocellular carcinoma and two had cutaneous melanoma.

Systemic immunosuppression or a history of autoimmune disease excluded patients. Measured with immunoSEQ multiplex PCR; TCRdb has only the in-frame clones, and not every one. The data show 40,000 or so clones, 60% to 80% seen once. The material sequenced was CD4+ or CD8+ T cells sorted from blood, taken in a trial of the OX40 agonist ivuxolimab. The clonotype was recovered from an adult with an advanced solid tumor such as melanoma, head and neck, liver or kidney cancer.

The DNA of the CDR3 is TGCAGCGTTGGGACCGGACAGGTTCGAGCTAATGAAAAACTGTTTTTT. Protein product: CSVGTGQVRANEKLFF. V and J are TRBV29-1 and TRBJ1-4, with 7 bases matching TRBD1. V dropped 4 bases and J dropped 3; count of bases not matched to a gene: 11. CDR1 and CDR2 (germline): SQVTM, ANQGSEA. The CDR3 runs 16 residues. The full variable domain, rest sourced from reference TRBV29-1 and TRBJ1-4, is SAVISQKPSRDICQRGTSLTIQCQVDSQVTMMFWYRQQPGQSLTLIATANQGSEATYESGFVIDKFPISRPNLTFSTLTVSNMSPEDSSIYLCSVGTGQVRANEKLFFGSGTQLSVL.